Listed below are T cell receptor beta chains from one sample, sequenced in a study of cytomegalovirus exposure and HLA in healthy donors. Generated by immunoSEQ multiplex PCR, the TCRdb table keeps only in-frame clones and is missing some. This sample has about 160,000 clones, with 88% found just once. The sequencing sample was made of PBMCs. These receptor sequences come from a man between 18 and 35 years old in good health and CMV-seronegative. Both conserved end residues are part of each CDR3. A D gene is named only where the DNA matches it firmly. Clone sizes are given selectively: once, few, many, or a class where the clone is expanded.

D gene	J gene	clone size	V gene	CDR3 DNA	CDR3 protein
TRBD1	TRBJ2-1	.	TRBV7-9	TGTGCCAGCAGCTCCAGAGGGACAGCGAACTACAATGAGCAGTTCTTC	CASSSRGTANYNEQFF
TRBD1	TRBJ2-7	.	TRBV5-5	TGTGCCAGTGGACAGGGGGCGGTTGACTACGAGCAGTACTTC	CASGQGAVDYEQYF
.	TRBJ2-3	once	TRBV27	TGTGCCAGCAGTTTTATCTCAGATACGCAGTATTTT	CASSFISDTQYF
.	TRBJ1-2	.	TRBV29-1	TGCAGCGCCCACCTAGCATACGGCTACACCTTC	CSAHLAYGYTF
.	TRBJ2-2	.	TRBV4-2	TGTGCCAGCAGCCAAGATAAAGGTGTCAGGGCTAACACCGGGGAGCTGTTTTTT	CASSQDKGVRANTGELFF
.	TRBJ1-6	many	TRBV6-5	TGTGCCAGCAGTTACTCGAACAGCGGAAATTCACCCCTCCACTTT	CASSYSNSGNSPLHF
.	TRBJ1-2	.	TRBV4-3	TGCGCCAGCAGCCCCGCTTGGGGCGGAGAATATGGCTACACCTTC	CASSPAWGGEYGYTF
TRBD2	TRBJ2-3	.	TRBV6-5	TGTGCCAGCAGTTACGCTAGCGGGGATACGCAGTATTTT	CASSYASGDTQYF
TRBD1	TRBJ1-1	.	TRBV19	TGTGCCAGTAGTAGCGGGACAGCGAACACTGAAGCTTTCTTT	CASSSGTANTEAFF
.	TRBJ1-2	.	TRBV11-2	TGTGCCAGCAGCTTGGGCAGAACCTATGGCTACACCTTC	CASSLGRTYGYTF
TRBD2	TRBJ2-1	.	TRBV5-1	TGCGCCAGCAGTCCGGGACTAGCGGGGGGGCAGGAGCAGTTCTTC	CASSPGLAGGQEQFF
TRBD1	TRBJ2-5	once	TRBV5-6	TGTGCCAGCAGCTTGGTGGGGGACAGAGAGACCCAGTACTTC	CASSLVGDRETQYF
TRBD2	TRBJ2-5	.	TRBV7-2	TGTGCCAGCAGCCCTCCGGGACTAGCGGCCCAAGAGACCCAGTACTTC	CASSPPGLAAQETQYF
.	TRBJ1-2	.	TRBV28	TGTGCCGGGGCCGACTTTAACTATGGCTACACCTTC	CAGADFNYGYTF
TRBD1	TRBJ2-3	.	TRBV6-5	TGTGCCAGCAGTTATTCGGGGACAGATCTGGATTTT	CASSYSGTDLDF
.	TRBJ2-3	.	TRBV7-2	TGTGCCAGCAGCTTCCAAAGGGACTATACGCAGTATTTT	CASSFQRDYTQYF
.	TRBJ1-6	.	TRBV6-5	TGTGCCAGCAGCCTCCAGGGGCCCTATAATTCACCCCTCCACTTT	CASSLQGPYNSPLHF
TRBD1	TRBJ2-1	.	TRBV6-5	TGTGCCAGCAGTCCATCCGGGACAGGTTACAATGAGCAGTTCTTC	CASSPSGTGYNEQFF
TRBD2	TRBJ2-5	.	TRBV4-3	TGCGCCAGCTCGAGAGGGGGCCTAGCGGGATTAGAGACCCAGTACTTC	CASSRGGLAGLETQYF
.	TRBJ1-1	.	TRBV28	TGTGCCAGCAGGGGGGAGGCCTTACGGGGAGCTTTCTTT	CASRGEALRGAFF
.	TRBJ1-1	.	TRBV7-2	TGTGCCAGCAGCTTTCTTCGAACAGAAGCTTTCTTT	CASSFLRTEAFF
.	TRBJ1-4	.	TRBV5-1	TGCGCCAGCAGCTTGGCCTTGGGGGAGGATGAAAAACTGTTTTTT	CASSLALGEDEKLFF
TRBD2	TRBJ2-3	.	TRBV28	TGTGCCAGTAGCGGGGGGACAGATACGCAGTATTTT	CASSGGTDTQYF
.	TRBJ1-5	once	TRBV7-9	TGTGCCAGCAGCTTAGTTGGCACAGGGTTCTCTCAGCCCCAGCATTTT	CASSLVGTGFSQPQHF
TRBD2	TRBJ2-3	.	TRBV5-1	TGCGCCAGCAGCTTGGGATTAGCGGGGGCCACAGATACGCAGTATTTT	CASSLGLAGATDTQYF
TRBD1	TRBJ2-5	.	TRBV5-4	TGTGCCAGCAGCTCGAACAGGGGGGCCCAAGAGACCCAGTACTTC	CASSSNRGAQETQYF
.	TRBJ1-3	.	TRBV6-5	TGTGCCAGCAGTTACTCCGCGAGCTCTGGAAACACCATATATTTT	CASSYSASSGNTIYF
.	TRBJ1-2	.	TRBV6-1	TGTGCCAGCGGACTCCTATATGGCTACACCTTC	CASGLLYGYTF
.	TRBJ2-7	once	TRBV4-3	TGCGCCAGCAGCCAAGATCTACCCTCCTACGAGCAGTACTTC	CASSQDLPSYEQYF
.	TRBJ1-1	once	TRBV28	TGTGCCAGCACCTGGGAGGGGCGGTTCGCTGAAGCTTTCTTT	CASTWEGRFAEAFF
.	TRBJ2-1	.	TRBV25-1	TGTGCCAGCAGTGACGTTAAGGGGCTTGGATCCTACAATGAGCAGTTCTTC	CASSDVKGLGSYNEQFF
.	TRBJ1-5	.	TRBV6-1	TGTGCCAGCTCTTATACCAGTCAGCCCCAGCATTTT	CASSYTSQPQHF
.	TRBJ1-5	.	TRBV2	TGTGCCAGCAGTGATGTCAGGGTCAATCAGCCCCAGCATTTT	CASSDVRVNQPQHF
.	TRBJ1-1	.	TRBV30	TGTGCCTGGAGTGTATACTTTTCCGCTGAAGCTTTCTTT	CAWSVYFSAEAFF
.	TRBJ1-2	once	TRBV30	TGTGCCTGGAGTGTACTGGGGGGACGGTATGGCTACACCTTC	CAWSVLGGRYGYTF
.	TRBJ2-2	.	TRBV5-1	TGCGCCAGCAGCGGATCAGGATCGCACGAGCTGTTTTTT	CASSGSGSHELFF
TRBD1	TRBJ2-5	.	TRBV30	TGTGCCTGGAGTCTTTGGGACAGGGAGGAGGAGACCCAGTACTTC	CAWSLWDREEETQYF
.	TRBJ1-4	.	TRBV7-9	TGTGCCAGCAGCCCGGGCGCGGGTAATGAAAAACTGTTTTTT	CASSPGAGNEKLFF